The TCR beta chain described here comes from a study of read filtering for tumor transcriptome and immune sequencing. Study summary: Patients were some 16 male and approximately 15 female, mean age around 70 years, range roughly 47 to 85. IR-seq gave about 4.05 to 11 million TCR reads per sample; RNA-seq gave about 75 to 1,400.

V shed 0 bases, J shed 5 bases, and the junction held 8 bases outside the gene matches. This CDR3 contains 16 residues. Germline CDR1 reads MGHRA; CDR2 reads YSYEKL. By proportion, this clonotype is medium-sized. This library used 300 to 500 ng RNA and molecular barcoded adaptors spanning alpha/delta and beta/gamma chains. MiXCR, run by TCRdb on the reads, gives a single entry per CDR3 protein. The sample yields about 10,000 distinct CDR3 sequences, 15% to 20% seen once. This TCR was recovered from a donor over 35 with multiple myeloma. Sequences were obtained from a population of CD138-negative cells sorted from bone marrow. The chain is built from TRBV4-1 and TRBJ1-1, with TRBD1 identical over 8 bases. The CDR3 coding sequence is TGCGCCAGCAGCCAAGAGCAGGGGGCTGCGATGACTGAAGCTTTCTTT. Translating it yields CASSQEQGAAMTEAFF.